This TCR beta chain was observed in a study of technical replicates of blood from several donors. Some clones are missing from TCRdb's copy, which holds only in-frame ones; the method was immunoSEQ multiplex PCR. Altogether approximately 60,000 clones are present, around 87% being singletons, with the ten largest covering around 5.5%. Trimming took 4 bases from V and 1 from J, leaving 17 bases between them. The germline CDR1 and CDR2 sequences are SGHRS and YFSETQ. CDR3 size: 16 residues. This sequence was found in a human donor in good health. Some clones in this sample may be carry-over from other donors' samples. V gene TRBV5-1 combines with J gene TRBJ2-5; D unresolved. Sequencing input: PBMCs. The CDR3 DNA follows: TGCGCCAGCAGCAAGTCCCGCTGGGCCCCCCAAGAGACCCAGTACTTC. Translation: CASSKSRWAPQETQYF. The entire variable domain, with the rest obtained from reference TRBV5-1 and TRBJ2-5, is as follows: KAGVTQTPRYLIKTRGQQVTLSCSPISGHRSVSWYQQTPGQGLQFLFEYFSETQRNKGNFPGRFSGRQFSNSRSEMNVSTLELGDSALYLCASSKSRWAPQETQYFGPGTRLLVL.